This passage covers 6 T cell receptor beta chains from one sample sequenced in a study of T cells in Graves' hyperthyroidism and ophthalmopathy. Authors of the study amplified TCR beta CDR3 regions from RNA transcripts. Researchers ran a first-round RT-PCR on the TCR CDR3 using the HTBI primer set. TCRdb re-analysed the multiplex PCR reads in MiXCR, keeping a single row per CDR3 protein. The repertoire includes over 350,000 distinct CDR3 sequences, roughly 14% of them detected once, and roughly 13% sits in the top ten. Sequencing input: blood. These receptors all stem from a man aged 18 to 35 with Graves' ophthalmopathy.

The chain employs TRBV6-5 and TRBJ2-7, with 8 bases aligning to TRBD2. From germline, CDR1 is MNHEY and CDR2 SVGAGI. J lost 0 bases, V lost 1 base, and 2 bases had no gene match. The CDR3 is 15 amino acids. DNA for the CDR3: TGTGCCAGCAGTTACTGGAGCGGGAGCTCCTACGAGCAGTACTTC. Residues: CASSYWSGSSYEQYF.

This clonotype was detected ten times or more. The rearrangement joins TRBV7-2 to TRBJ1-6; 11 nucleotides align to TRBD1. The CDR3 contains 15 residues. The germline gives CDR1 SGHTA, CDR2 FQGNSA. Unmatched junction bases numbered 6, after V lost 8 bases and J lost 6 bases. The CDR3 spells CASGRTGGVNSPLHF. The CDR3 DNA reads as TGTGCCAGCGGCCGGACAGGGGGCGTTAATTCACCCCTCCACTTT.

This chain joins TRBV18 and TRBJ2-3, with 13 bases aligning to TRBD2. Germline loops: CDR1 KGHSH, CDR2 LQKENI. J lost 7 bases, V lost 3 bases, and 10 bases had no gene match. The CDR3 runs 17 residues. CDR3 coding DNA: TGTGCCAGCTCACCTCCGAGGACTAGCGGGAGTAGGAATACGCAGTATTTT. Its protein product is CASSPPRTSGSRNTQYF.

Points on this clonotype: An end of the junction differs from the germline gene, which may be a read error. CDR3 bases: TGCGCCAGCAGCCTCGACGGCCCCTTCGGGGAGCTGTTTTTT. Its translation: CASSLDGPFGELFF. The V call is TRBV11-2, the J call TRBJ2-2; D gene uncertain. This CDR3 has 14 residues. Germline V gene sequence: CDR1 SGHAT, CDR2 FQNNGV.

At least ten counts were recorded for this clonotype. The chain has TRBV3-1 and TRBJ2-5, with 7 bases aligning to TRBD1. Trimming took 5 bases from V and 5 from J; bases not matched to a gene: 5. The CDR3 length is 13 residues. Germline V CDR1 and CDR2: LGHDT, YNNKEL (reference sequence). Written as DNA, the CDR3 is TGTGCCAGCAGCTCGACAGGGTGGGAGACCCAGTACTTC. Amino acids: CASSSTGWETQYF.

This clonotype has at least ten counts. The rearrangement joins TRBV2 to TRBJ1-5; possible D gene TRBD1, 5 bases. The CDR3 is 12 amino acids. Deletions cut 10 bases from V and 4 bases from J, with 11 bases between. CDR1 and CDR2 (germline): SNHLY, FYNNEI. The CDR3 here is CATTGENQPQHF. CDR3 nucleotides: TGTGCCACTACAGGAGAAAATCAGCCCCAGCATTTT.